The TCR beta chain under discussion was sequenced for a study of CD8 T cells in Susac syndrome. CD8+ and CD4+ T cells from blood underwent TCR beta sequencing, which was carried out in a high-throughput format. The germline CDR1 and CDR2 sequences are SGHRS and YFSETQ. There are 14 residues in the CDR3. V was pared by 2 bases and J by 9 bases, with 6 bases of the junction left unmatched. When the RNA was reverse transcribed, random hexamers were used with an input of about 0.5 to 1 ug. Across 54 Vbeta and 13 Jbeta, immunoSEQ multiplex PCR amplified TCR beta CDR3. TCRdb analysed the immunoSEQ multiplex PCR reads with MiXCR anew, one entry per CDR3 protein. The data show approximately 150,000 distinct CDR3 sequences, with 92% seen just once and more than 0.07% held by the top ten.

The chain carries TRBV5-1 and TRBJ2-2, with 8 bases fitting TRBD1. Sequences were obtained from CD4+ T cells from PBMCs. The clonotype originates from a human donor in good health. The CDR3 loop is CASSFGTGSWELFF. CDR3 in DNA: TGCGCCAGCAGCTTCGGGACAGGCAGCTGGGAGCTGTTTTTT.